In this sample, the clone carrying this T cell receptor beta chain turned up a few times. Its target is unknown. This CDR3 region has 12 residues. The V and J ends lost 5 bases and 4 bases respectively, with 7 bases between them. CDR1 and CDR2 from the germline V gene are KGHDR and SFDVKD. Primers used in a second PCR of about 6 to 12 cycles were a sample-barcoded 5' primer and a J-beta primer mix. Every individual sample yielded 2.5 million or more paired-end reads (each containing CDR3). A single record per CDR3 protein comes from TCRdb applying MiXCR to the 5' RACE reads. The table shows about 630,000 distinct CDR3 sequences, with around 20% occurring only once. This sample is drawn from a study of blood T cells in healthy people across ages. Study context: With template switching, about one barcoded beta molecule was captured per two T cells.

Study-level results: With unsorted PBMCs, a conclusive comparison of naive versus antigen-experienced cells was not possible.

The chain combines TRBV24-1 with TRBJ1-2, with D uncertain. The origin of this receptor is a man aged 65-85 years in good health. The sequenced material came from blood. The CDR3: CATSGGSYGYTF. CDR3 nucleotide sequence: TGTGCCACCAGTGGCGGCAGCTATGGCTACACCTTC.